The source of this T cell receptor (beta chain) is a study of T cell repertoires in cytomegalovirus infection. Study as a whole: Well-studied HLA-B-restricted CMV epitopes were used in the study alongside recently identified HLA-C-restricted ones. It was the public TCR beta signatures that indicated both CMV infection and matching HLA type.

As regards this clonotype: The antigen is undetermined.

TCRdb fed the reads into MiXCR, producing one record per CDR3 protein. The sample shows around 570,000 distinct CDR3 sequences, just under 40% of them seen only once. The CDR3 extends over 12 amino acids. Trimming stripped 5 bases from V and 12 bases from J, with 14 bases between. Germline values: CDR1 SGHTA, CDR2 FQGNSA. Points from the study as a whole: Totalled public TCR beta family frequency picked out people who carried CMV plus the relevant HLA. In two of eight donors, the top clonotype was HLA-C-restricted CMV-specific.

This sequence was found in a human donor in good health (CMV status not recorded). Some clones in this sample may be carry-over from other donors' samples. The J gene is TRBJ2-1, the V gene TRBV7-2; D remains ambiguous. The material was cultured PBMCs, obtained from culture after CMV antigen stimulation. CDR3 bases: TGTGCCAGCAGCCCCGACCCAGTTTGGCAGTTCTTC. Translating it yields CASSPDPVWQFF.